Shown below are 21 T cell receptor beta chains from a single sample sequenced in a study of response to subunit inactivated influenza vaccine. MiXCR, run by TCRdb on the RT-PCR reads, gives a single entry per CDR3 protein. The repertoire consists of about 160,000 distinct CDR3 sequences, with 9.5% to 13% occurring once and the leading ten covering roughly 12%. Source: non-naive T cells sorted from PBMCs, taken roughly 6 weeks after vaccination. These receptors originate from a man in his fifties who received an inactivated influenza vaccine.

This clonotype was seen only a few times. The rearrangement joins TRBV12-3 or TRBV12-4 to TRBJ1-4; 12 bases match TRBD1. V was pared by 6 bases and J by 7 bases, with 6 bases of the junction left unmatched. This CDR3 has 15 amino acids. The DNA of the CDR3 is TGTGCCAGCAGCAGGGACAGGGGGCGGATTGAAAAACTGTTTTTT. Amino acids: CASSRDRGRIEKLFF.

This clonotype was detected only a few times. CDR3 coding DNA: TGTGCCAGCAGTTTAACCGGGACAGGGGGCACAGATACGCAGTATTTT. Translated: CASSLTGTGGTDTQYF. The chain is built from TRBV28 and TRBJ2-3, with 10 bases matching TRBD1. After removal of 2 bases from V and 1 base from J, the junction contained 3 bases not matched to a gene. The CDR3 has 16 amino acids. Germline V gene lookup returns CDR1 MDHEN and CDR2 SYDVKM.

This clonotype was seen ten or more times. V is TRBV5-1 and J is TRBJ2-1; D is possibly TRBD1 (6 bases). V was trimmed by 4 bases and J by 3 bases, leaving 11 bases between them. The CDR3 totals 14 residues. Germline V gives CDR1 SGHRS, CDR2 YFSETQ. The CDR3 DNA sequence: TGCGCCAGCAGCCCAGGGACATTCTACAATGAGCAGTTCTTC. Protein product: CASSPGTFYNEQFF.

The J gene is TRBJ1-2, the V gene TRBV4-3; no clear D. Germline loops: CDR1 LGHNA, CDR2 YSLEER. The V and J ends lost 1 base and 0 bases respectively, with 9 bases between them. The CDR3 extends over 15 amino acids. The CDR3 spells CASSQGLYSNYGYTF. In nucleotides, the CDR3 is TGCGCCAGCAGCCAAGGACTATATTCTAACTATGGCTACACCTTC.

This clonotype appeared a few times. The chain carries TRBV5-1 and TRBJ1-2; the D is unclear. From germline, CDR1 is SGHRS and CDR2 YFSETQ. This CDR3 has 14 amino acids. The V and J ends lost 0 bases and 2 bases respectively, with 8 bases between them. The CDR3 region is CASSLVSVNYGYTF. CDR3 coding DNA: TGCGCCAGCAGCTTGGTATCTGTAAACTATGGCTACACCTTC.

The CDR3 protein is CASSKTTGTGSSNEQFF. CDR3 coding DNA: TGTGCCAGCAGTAAAACGACAGGTACGGGTTCGTCCAATGAGCAGTTCTTC. V is TRBV6-1 and J is TRBJ2-1; a weak D match, TRBD1 (6 bases). This CDR3 has 17 amino acids. Trimming pared 5 bases from V and 6 bases from J, leaving 23 bases between. Germline V gives CDR1 MNHNS, CDR2 SASEGT.

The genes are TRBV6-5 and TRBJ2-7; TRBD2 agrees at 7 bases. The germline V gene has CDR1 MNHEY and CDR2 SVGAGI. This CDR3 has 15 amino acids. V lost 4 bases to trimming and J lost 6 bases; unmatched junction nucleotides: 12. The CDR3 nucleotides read TGTGCCAGCAGTTCCAGACTAGCCTGGAGGAGCGAGCAGTACTTC. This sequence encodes CASSSRLAWRSEQYF.

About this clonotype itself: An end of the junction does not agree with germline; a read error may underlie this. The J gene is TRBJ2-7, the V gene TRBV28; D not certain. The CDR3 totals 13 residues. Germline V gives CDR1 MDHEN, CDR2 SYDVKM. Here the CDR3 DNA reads TGTGCCGGCAGTGTCCGGGCCAGCTACGAGCAGTACTTC. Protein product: CAGSVRASYEQYF.

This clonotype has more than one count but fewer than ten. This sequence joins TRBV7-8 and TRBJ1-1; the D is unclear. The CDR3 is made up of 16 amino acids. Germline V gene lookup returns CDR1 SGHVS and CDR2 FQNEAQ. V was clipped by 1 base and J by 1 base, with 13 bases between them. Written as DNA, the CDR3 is TGTGCCAGCAGCTTAGGAGAGGGCCGGGGGAACACTGAAGCTTTCTTT. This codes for CASSLGEGRGNTEAFF.

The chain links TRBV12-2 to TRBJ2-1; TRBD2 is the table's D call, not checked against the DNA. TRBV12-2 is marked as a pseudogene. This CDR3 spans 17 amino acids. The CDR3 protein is CASRPPRRLAGRDEQFF. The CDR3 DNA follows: TGTGCAAGTCGACCACCCCGACGACTAGCGGGGAGAGATGAGCAGTTCTTC.

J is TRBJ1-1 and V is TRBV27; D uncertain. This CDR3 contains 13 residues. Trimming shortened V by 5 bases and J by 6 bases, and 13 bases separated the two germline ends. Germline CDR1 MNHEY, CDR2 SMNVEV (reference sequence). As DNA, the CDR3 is TGTGCCAGCAGTGTTCTCCAACATTCTGAAGCTTTCTTT. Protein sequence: CASSVLQHSEAFF.

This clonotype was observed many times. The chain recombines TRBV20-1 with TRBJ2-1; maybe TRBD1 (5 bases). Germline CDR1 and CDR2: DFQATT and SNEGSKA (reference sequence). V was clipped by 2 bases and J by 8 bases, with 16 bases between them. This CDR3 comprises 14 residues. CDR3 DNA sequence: TGCAGTGCTAGACGCGAACAGGTCTCCGATGAGCAGTTCTTC. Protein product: CSARREQVSDEQFF.

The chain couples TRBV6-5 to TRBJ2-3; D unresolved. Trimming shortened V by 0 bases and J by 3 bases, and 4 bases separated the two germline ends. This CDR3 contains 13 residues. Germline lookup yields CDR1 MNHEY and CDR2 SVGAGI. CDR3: CASSYSPTDTQYF. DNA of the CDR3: TGTGCCAGCAGTTACTCGCCTACAGATACGCAGTATTTT.

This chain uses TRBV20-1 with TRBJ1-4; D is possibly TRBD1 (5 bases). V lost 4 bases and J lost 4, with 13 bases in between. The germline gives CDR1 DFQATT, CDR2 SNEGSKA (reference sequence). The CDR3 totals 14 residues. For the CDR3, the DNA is TGCAGTGCTAAGGTTGGGACGGATAATGAAAAACTGTTTTTT. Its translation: CSAKVGTDNEKLFF.

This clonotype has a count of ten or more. This CDR3 is CASSLALRQISYNEQFF. The CDR3 DNA sequence: TGTGCCAGCAGCTTAGCGCTTAGGCAGATCTCCTACAATGAGCAGTTCTTC. This sequence joins TRBV7-2 and TRBJ2-1; D uncertain. The CDR3 is 17 residues long. The germline CDR1 and CDR2 sequences are SGHTA and FQGNSA. Trimming pared 0 bases from V and 0 bases from J, leaving 12 bases between.

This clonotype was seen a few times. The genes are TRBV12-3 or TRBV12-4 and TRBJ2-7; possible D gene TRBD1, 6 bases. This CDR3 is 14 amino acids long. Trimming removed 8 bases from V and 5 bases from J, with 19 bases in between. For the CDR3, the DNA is TGTGCCAGCTGCCCGGGGCAGGGGTTAGACGAGCAGTACTTC. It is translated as CASCPGQGLDEQYF.

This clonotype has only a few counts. The DNA of the CDR3 is TGTGCCAGCAGTTACCCCTTCAAGGGCCGGACCTATGGCTACACCTTC. The encoded protein is CASSYPFKGRTYGYTF. This sequence joins TRBV6-2 or TRBV6-3 and TRBJ1-2; D is undetermined. The germline CDR1 and CDR2 sequences are MNHEY and SVGEGT. V lost 2 bases and J 4 bases, leaving 17 bases between the germline ends. This CDR3 region has 16 residues.

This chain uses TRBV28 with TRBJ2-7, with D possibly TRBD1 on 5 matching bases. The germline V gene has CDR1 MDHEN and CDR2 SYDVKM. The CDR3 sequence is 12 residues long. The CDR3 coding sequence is TGTGCAGGGGCAGCCAGCTCCTACGAGCAGTACTTC. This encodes CAGAASSYEQYF.

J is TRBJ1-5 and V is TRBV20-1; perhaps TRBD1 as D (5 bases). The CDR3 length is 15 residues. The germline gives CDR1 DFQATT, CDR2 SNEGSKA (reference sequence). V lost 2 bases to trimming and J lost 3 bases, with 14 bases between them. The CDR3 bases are TGCAGTGCTAGATCCCCGGGACCCGACAATCAGCCCCAGCATTTT. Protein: CSARSPGPDNQPQHF.

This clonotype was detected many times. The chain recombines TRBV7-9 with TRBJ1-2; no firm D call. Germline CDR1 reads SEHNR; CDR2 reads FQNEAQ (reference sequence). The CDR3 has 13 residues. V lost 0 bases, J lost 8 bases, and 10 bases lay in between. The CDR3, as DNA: TGTGCCAGCAGCTTAGCATGGGGTGGCGGCTACACCTTC. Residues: CASSLAWGGGYTF. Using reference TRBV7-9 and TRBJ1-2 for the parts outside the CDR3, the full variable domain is DTGVSQNPRHKITKRGQNVTFRCDPISEHNRLYWYRQTLGQGPEFLTYFQNEAQLEKSRLLSDRFSAERPKGSFSTLEIQRTEQGDSAMYLCASSLAWGGGYTFGSGTRLTVV.

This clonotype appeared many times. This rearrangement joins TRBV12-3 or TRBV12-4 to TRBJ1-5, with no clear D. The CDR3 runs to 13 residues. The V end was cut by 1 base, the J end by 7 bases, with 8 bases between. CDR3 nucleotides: TGTGCCAGCAGTTTAGGGAAAGGACAGCCCCAGCATTTT. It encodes CASSLGKGQPQHF.